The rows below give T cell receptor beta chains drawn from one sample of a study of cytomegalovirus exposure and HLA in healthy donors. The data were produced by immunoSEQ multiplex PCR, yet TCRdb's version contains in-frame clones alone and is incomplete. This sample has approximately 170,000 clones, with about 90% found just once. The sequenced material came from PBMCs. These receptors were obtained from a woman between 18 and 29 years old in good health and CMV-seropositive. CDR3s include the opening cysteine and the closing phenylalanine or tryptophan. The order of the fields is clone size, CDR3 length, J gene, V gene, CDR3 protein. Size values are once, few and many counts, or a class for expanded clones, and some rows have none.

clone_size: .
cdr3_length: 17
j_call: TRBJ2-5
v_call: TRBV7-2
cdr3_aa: CASSRRGIAISGETQYF

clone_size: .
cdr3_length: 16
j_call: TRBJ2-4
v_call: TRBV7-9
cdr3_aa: CASSSSSGGPKNIQYF

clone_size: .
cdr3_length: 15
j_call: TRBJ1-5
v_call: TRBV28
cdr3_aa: CASSLQTSSNQPQHF

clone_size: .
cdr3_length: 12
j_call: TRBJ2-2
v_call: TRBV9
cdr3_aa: CASSVLSGELFF

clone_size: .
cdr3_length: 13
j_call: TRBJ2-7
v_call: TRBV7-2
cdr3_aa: CASSLDLRAEQYF

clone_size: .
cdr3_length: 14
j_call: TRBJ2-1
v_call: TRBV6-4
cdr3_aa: CASRPGIPYNEQFF

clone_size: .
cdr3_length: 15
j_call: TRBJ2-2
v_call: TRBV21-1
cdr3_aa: CASSNGPGGTGELFF

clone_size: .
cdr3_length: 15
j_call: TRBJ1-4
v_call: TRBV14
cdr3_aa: CASSQQGFKAEKLFF

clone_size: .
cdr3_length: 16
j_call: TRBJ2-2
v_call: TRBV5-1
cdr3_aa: CASSLVSGRASGELFF

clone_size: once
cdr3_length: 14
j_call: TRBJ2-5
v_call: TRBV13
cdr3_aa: CASSRRDSQETQYF

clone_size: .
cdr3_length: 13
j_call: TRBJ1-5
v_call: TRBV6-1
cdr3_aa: CASRDDSAQPQHF

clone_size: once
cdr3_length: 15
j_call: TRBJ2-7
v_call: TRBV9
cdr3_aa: CASSVGGRSSYEQYF

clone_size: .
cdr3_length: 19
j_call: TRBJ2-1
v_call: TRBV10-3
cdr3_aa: CAISASPGQALRRYNEQFF

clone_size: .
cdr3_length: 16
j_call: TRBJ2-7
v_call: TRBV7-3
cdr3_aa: CASSPPLAGEPYEQYF

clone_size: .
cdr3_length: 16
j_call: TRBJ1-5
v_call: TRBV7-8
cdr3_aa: CASSPPEGYSNQPQHF

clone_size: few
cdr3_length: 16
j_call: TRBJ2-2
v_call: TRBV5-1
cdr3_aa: CASSLGLAANTGELFF

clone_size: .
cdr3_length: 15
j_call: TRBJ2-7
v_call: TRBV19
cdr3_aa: CASSAGTGASYEQYF

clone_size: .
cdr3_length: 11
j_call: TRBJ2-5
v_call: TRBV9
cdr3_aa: CASSGEGTQYF

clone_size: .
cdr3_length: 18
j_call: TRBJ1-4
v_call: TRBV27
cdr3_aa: CASSTRGGLSLIGEKLFF

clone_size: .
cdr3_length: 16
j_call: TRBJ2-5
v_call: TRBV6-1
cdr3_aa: CASSEAIRGDEETQYF

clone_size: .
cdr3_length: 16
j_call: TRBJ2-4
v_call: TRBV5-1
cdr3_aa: CASSLGLGLAKNIQYF

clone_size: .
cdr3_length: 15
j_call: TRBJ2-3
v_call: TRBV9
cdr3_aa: CASSVATGETDTQYF

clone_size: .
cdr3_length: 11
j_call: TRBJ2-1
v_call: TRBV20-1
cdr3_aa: CSASPPAGPFF

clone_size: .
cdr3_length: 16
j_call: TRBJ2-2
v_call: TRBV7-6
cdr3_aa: CASRKAGQGIGGELFF

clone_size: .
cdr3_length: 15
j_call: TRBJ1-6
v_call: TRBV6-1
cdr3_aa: CASTRGMEYNSPLHF

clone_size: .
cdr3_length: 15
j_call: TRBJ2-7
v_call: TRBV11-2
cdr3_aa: CASSSRQPRAYEQYF

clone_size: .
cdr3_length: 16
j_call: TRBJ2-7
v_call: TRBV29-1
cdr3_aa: CSVGLGGREFGYEQYF

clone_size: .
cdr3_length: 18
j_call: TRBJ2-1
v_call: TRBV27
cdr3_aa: CASSLPHIVAGVYNEQFF

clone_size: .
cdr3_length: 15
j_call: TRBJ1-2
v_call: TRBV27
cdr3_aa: CASRTPDRTGYGYTF

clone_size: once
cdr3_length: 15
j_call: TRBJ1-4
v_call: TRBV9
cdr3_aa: CASSVGPGKVEKLFF

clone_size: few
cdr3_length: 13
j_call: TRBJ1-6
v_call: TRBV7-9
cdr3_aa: CASSLANRSPLHF

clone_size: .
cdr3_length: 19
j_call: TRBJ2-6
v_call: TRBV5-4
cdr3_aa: CASSPRASGDLSGANVLTF

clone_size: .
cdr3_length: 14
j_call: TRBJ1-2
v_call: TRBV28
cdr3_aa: CASSLPNRPHGYTF

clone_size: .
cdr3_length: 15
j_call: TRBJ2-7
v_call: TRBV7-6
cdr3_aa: CASSSHKGQRYEQYF

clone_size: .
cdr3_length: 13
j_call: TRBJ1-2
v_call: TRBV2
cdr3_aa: CASYQGGLYGYTF

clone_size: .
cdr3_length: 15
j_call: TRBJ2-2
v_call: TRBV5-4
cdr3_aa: CASSLGAGGPGELFF

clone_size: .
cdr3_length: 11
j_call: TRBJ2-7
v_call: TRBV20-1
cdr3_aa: CSAVFSYEQYF

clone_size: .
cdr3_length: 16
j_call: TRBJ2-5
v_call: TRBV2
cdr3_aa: CASSPPGTSGAETQYF

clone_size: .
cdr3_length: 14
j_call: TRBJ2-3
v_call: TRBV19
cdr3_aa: CASSPPGQVLAQYF

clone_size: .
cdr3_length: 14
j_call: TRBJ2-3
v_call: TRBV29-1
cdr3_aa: CSAQRGGFTDTQYF

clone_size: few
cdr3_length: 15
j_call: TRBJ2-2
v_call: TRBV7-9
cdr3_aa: CASSLFGQNTGELFF

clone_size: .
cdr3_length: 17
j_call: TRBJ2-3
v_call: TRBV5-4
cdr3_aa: CASSPTSGGPHTDTQYF

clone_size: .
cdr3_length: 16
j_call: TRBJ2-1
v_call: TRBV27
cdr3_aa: CASSLVGTSVYNEQFF

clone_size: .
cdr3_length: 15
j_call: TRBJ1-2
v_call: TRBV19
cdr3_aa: CASTPVGGRVYGYTF

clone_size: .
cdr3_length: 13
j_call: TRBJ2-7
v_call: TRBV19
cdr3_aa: CASSIGFYYEQYF

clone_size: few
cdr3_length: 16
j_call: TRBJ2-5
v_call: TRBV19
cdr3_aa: CASSIHLAEIQETQYF